This T cell receptor beta chain was identified during a study of T cells after yellow fever vaccination. One entry per CDR3 protein results from TCRdb running MiXCR on the 5' RACE reads. The sample holds almost 600,000 distinct CDR3 sequences; approximately 12% are singletons and the top ten take 11% to 15%. This clonotype was observed a single time. Antigen specificity is unknown. Per the germline V gene, CDR1 is DFQATT and CDR2 is SNEGSKA (reference sequence). Deletions cut 5 bases from V and 5 bases from J, with 18 bases between. This CDR3 comprises 14 residues. Study results and caveats: Once the booster was given, most primary-vaccination clones reappeared, at around 96% for CD4 and approximately 88% for CD8.

The rearrangement uses TRBV20-1 and TRBJ2-5, with D perhaps being TRBD1 or TRBD2 (5 bases each). The starting material was PBMCs, obtained on the day of the yellow fever booster vaccination. The clonotype originates from a man aged 25-45 years who received the YFV17D yellow fever vaccine. The CDR3 sequence is CSAPRGGEWETQYF. In nucleotides, the CDR3 is TGCAGTGCTCCCCGGGGCGGAGAATGGGAGACCCAGTACTTC.